The 13 T cell receptor beta chains in this list originate from one sample, sequenced in a study of blood T cell repertoires in COVID-19. The method was immunoSEQ multiplex PCR; TCRdb's version includes in-frame clones alone and lacks a portion of them. The sample shows 250,000 to 300,000 clones, 89% of them seen only once. The sequenced sample consisted of peripheral blood. The source of these receptors is a young woman with COVID-19, enrolled during active disease.

This clone has a single count. The chain is built from TRBV27 and TRBJ1-2, with a possible D match to TRBD1 (5 bases). The CDR3 runs 12 residues. The germline V gene has CDR1 MNHEY and CDR2 SMNVEV (reference sequence). Trimming removed 4 bases at V and 8 bases at J, with 11 bases between. This chain's CDR3 is CASSSRVSGYTF. The DNA for the CDR3 is TGTGCCAGCAGTTCCAGGGTGTCCGGCTACACCTTC.

This chain links TRBV4-1 with TRBJ2-1; 7 nucleotides match TRBD2. CDR3 size: 22 residues. In germline, CDR1 is MGHRA, CDR2 YSYEKL. With V trimmed by 0 bases and J by 10 bases, 30 bases remained unmatched. CDR3 nucleotide sequence: TGCGCCAGCAGCCAAGAGCATTCCCATTTCGGGGCGGAGCGGGGTTCTTTAACCGAGCAGTTCTTC. Its protein product is CASSQEHSHFGAERGSLTEQFF.

The gene calls are TRBV5-6 and TRBJ1-3; perhaps TRBD1 as D (5 bases). This CDR3 is 17 amino acids long. CDR1 SGHDT and CDR2 YYEEEE come from the germline V gene. The ends were cut back, 7 bases at V and 3 bases at J, with 23 bases in the middle. CDR3 coding DNA: TGTGCCAGCGCGGGGCCGGGAGAGGGATCAGGTGGAAACACCATATATTTT. Translating it yields CASAGPGEGSGGNTIYF.

The gene calls are TRBV6-5 and TRBJ2-1, with 7 nucleotides matching TRBD1. V lost 5 bases, J lost 4 bases, and 5 bases stayed unmatched. Germline V gene lookup returns CDR1 MNHEY and CDR2 SVGAGI. The CDR3 extends over 14 amino acids. CDR3 residues: CASSPGTAYNEQFF. The CDR3 coding sequence is TGTGCCAGCAGTCCCGGGACAGCGTACAATGAGCAGTTCTTC.

This clone was seen just once. This sequence joins TRBV28 and TRBJ1-4, with 7 bases lining up with TRBD1. The CDR3 consists of 14 residues. Germline V gene lookup returns CDR1 MDHEN and CDR2 SYDVKM. Germline trimming cut 3 bases from V and 4 bases from J; bases unmatched to any gene: 2. This chain's CDR3 is CASSLTGINEKLFF. Written as DNA, the CDR3 is TGTGCCAGCAGTTTGACAGGGATTAATGAAAAACTGTTTTTT.

V and J are TRBV19 and TRBJ2-2, with 10 bases fitting TRBD2. The CDR3 sequence is 15 residues long. Germline V lookup: CDR1 LNHDA, CDR2 SQIVND (reference sequence). With 7 bases clipped from V and 4 bases from J, the junction kept 6 bases outside the gene matches. CDR3 coding DNA: TGTGCCAGTACTGAGCGGGGGGGCCTCACCGGGGAGCTGTTTTTT. It is translated as CASTERGGLTGELFF.

Only a few counts were recorded for this clone. The chain employs TRBV7-2 and TRBJ1-2; no clear D. Germline assignment: CDR1 SGHTA and CDR2 FQGNSA. The germline V and J ends were trimmed by 3 bases and 0 bases, with 8 bases remaining between them. The CDR3 has 14 amino acids. The DNA of the CDR3 is TGTGCCAGCAGCTTTGAGAGCTCTAACTATGGCTACACCTTC. This translates into CASSFESSNYGYTF. Full variable domain (missing parts from reference TRBV7-2 and TRBJ1-2): GAGVSQSPSNKVTEKGKDVELRCDPISGHTALYWYRQSLGQGLEFLIYFQGNSAPDKSGLPSDRFSAERTGGSVSTLTIQRTQQEDSAVYLCASSFESSNYGYTFGSGTRLTVV.

This chain links TRBV15 with TRBJ2-7, with D unclear. Germline V gives CDR1 LNHNV, CDR2 YYDKDF (reference sequence). V was shortened by 2 bases and J by 6 bases, with 14 bases between the two germline ends. The length of the CDR3 is 14 residues. CDR3 region: CATSRQDTNAEQYF. In nucleotides, the CDR3 is TGTGCCACCAGCAGACAAGACACCAACGCCGAGCAGTACTTC.

This clone was counted a few times. The chain links TRBV11-2 to TRBJ2-3; D is unclear. Trimming removed 2 bases at V and 2 bases at J, with 11 bases between. The CDR3 is 15 amino acids. Germline CDR1 reads SGHAT; CDR2 reads FQNNGV. The CDR3 DNA reads TGTGCCAGCAGCTTATATCAGGCAGCCACAGATACGCAGTATTTT. It is translated as CASSLYQAATDTQYF.

CDR3 amino acids: CATSRGQGTGNTIYF. The CDR3 bases are TGTGCCACCAGCAGGGGACAGGGCACTGGAAACACCATATATTTT. The chain links TRBV15 to TRBJ1-3; the match to TRBD1 covers 9 bases. The CDR3 spans 15 residues. Germline CDR1 reads LNHNV; CDR2 reads YYDKDF (reference sequence). V shed 3 bases and J 2 bases; nucleotides not matched to a gene: 2.

This clone is a singleton in its sample. This chain links TRBV7-2 with TRBJ2-3; 12 positions agree with TRBD2. Trimming took 5 bases from V and 2 from J; bases not matched to a gene: 5. There are 16 residues in the CDR3. From germline, CDR1 is SGHTA and CDR2 FQGNSA. CDR3 nucleotides: TGTGCCAGCAGCCTCCGACTAGCGGGGGTCACAGATACGCAGTATTTT. It is translated as CASSLRLAGVTDTQYF.

The rearrangement links TRBV7-9 to TRBJ1-2, with D unclear. V was shortened by 8 bases and J by 7 bases, with 8 bases between the two germline ends. The CDR3 contains 10 residues. Germline CDR1 SEHNR, CDR2 FQNEAQ (reference sequence). The CDR3 DNA sequence: TGTGCCAGCGACCAGGTTGGCTACACCTTC. This gives the protein CASDQVGYTF.

Comment on this clone: Relative to the germline gene, one junction end is altered; a read error may explain this. The rearrangement links TRBV5-6 to TRBJ1-2; D uncertain. The CDR3 covers 14 residues. CDR1 SGHDT and CDR2 YYEEEE come from the germline V gene. CDR3 amino acids: CASSREARNSGYTF. In DNA form, the CDR3 reads TGTGCCAGCAGCCGGGAAGCTCGGAACTCTGGCTACACCTTC.